This T cell receptor beta chain was captured in a study of cytomegalovirus exposure and HLA in healthy donors listed by TCRdb under 2017. Turning to the overall study: According to a later analysis, one platform produced both the 120 validation repertoires and the 666 repertoires of the first cohort. The study combined high-throughput TCR immunosequencing, statistical association of individual TCRs with disease status, and machine learning to predict cytomegalovirus infection status. The aim of the study was to test whether cataloging public T cell receptors could identify signatures of past pathogen exposure. Besides the first cohort of 666 subjects, a separate validation cohort made up of 120 or so different subjects was used.

Donors formed part of the validation cohort, which comprised 120 subjects and was distinct from the first cohort of 690 or so subjects. Study-level results and caveats: The validation cohort had no HLA typing available for a later analysis, so co-occurrence within that cohort was assessed over all 130 or so repertoires. It was suggested by the authors that the approach could potentially be generalized to other disease states and immunological phenotypes. A total of fewer than 200 TCR beta chains were listed by the study as associated with cytomegalovirus. A later analysis found that TCRs clustered in the first cohort also tended to co-occur in the 110 or so validation repertoires, with 90% to 95% of cluster scores above 0. Across donors, most TCR sequences were observed very rarely, whereas some public TCRs were present in many individuals. In vitro tests confirmed that a few of the cytomegalovirus-associated TCR beta chains recognize cytomegalovirus antigens. In both the original and validation cohorts, the classifier was reported to diagnose cytomegalovirus status with high specificity and sensitivity.

The CDR3 sequence holds 13 residues, the cysteine and phenylalanine included. The only DNA kept is the CDR3, 39 bases in frame from the first base. V sheds 0 bases and J sheds 1 base, leaving 4 bases between their ends. As encoded in the germline V gene (reference sequence), CDR1 is MNHEY while CDR2 is SMNVEV. The library came from the immunoSEQ multiplex PCR assay. Regarding the original processing steps: A statistical classification framework was built for diagnosing cytomegalovirus status from the catalog of TCR beta chain sequences. This immuneACCESS table, as held by TCRdb, lists in-frame sequences with V and J called but not all clones. Of the missing ones, under half trace to an unresolved V gene in checked studies; the others have no known cause. V, J and clone size are those of that table, while D and trimming were read from the DNA. The table for this sample lists 55,000 to 80,000 clones; just under 95% of them were counted only once. The ten largest clones represent over 6% of the sample.

As concerns this clone: The specificity of this receptor is unknown. No base quality information exists; no much larger clone differs at one position.

Sequenced: PBMCs. The TCR sequence derives from a young woman in good health and CMV-seropositive. The receptor chain draws on TRBV27 and TRBJ2-7; the D gene remains uncertain. The nucleotides read TGTGCCAGCAGTTTATCCCCTTCCTACGAGCAGTACTTC. Translated, this gives CASSLSPSYEQYF.